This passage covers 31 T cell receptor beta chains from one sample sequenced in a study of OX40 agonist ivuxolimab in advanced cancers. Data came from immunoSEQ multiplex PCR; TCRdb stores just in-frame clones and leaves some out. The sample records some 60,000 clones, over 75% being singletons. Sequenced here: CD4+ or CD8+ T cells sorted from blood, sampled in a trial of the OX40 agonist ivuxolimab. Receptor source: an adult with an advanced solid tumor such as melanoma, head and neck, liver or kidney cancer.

The CDR3 protein is CASSQPGESLYEQYF. For the CDR3, the DNA is TGCGCCAGCAGCCAACCAGGGGAATCCCTCTACGAGCAGTACTTC. The chain combines TRBV4-1 with TRBJ2-7; tentative D call: TRBD1 (6 bases). Germline CDR1 MGHRA, CDR2 YSYEKL. Trimming removed 2 bases at V and 3 bases at J, with 14 bases between. The CDR3 is made up of 15 amino acids.

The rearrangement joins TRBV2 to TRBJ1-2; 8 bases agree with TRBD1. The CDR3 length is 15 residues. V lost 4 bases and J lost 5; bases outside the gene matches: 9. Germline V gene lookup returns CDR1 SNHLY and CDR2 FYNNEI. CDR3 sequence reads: CASSGQGALGYGYTF. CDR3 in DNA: TGTGCCAGCAGTGGGCAGGGGGCTCTTGGTTATGGCTACACCTTC.

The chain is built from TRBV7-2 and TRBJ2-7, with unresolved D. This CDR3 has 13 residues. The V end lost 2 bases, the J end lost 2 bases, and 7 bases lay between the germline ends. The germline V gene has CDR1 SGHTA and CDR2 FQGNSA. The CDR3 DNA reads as TGTGCCAGCAGCTTAAGGAGAGCCTACGAGCAGTACTTC. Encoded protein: CASSLRRAYEQYF.

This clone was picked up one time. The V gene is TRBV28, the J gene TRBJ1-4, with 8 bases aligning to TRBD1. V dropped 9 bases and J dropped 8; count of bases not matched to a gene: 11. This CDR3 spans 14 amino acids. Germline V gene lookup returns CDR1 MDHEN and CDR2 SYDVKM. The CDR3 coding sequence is TGTGCCAGTGGGGGTGGACAGGGTCGGGAAAAACTGTTTTTT. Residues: CASGGGQGREKLFF. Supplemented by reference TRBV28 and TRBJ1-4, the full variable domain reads DVKVTQSSRYLVKRTGEKVFLECVQDMDHENMFWYRQDPGLGLRLIYFSYDVKMKEKGDIPEGYSVSREKKERFSLILESASTNQTSMYLCASGGGQGREKLFFGSGTQLSVL.

CDR3 nucleotide sequence: TGTGCCACCAGCAGAGGCGGAGTCGGATTTAGCAATCAGCCCCAGCATTTT. Translation gives CATSRGGVGFSNQPQHF. This sequence joins TRBV15 and TRBJ1-5; D remains ambiguous. Trimming removed 1 base from V and 0 bases from J, with 13 bases in between. Germline CDR1 LNHNV, CDR2 YYDKDF (reference sequence). The CDR3 runs to 17 residues.

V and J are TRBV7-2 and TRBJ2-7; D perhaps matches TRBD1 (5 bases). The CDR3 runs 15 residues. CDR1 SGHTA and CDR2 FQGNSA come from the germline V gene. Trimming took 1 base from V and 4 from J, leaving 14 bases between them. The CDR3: CASSLGSQGPYEQYF. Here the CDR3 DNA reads TGTGCCAGCAGCTTAGGGAGCCAGGGCCCATACGAGCAGTACTTC.

The CDR3, as DNA: TGTGCCAGCAGGGCCGGGGCCCGACAGGGCCATCAGCCCCAGCATTTT. Its translation: CASRAGARQGHQPQHF. The V gene is TRBV28, the J gene TRBJ1-5, with TRBD1 matching over 7 bases. V was clipped by 6 bases and J by 5 bases; unmatched bases: 13. The germline V gene encodes CDR1 MDHEN and CDR2 SYDVKM. The CDR3 extends over 16 amino acids. Using reference TRBV28 and TRBJ1-5 for the parts outside the CDR3, the full variable domain is DVKVTQSSRYLVKRTGEKVFLECVQDMDHENMFWYRQDPGLGLRLIYFSYDVKMKEKGDIPEGYSVSREKKERFSLILESASTNQTSMYLCASRAGARQGHQPQHFGDGTRLSIL.

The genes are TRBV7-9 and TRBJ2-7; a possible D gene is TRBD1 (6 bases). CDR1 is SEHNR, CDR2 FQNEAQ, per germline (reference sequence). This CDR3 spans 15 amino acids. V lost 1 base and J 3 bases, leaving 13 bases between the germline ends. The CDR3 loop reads CASSLGAVRGYEQYF. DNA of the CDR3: TGTGCCAGCAGCTTAGGGGCAGTCAGGGGCTACGAGCAGTACTTC. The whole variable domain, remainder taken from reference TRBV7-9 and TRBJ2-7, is DTGVSQNPRHKITKRGQNVTFRCDPISEHNRLYWYRQTLGQGPEFLTYFQNEAQLEKSRLLSDRFSAERPKGSFSTLEIQRTEQGDSAMYLCASSLGAVRGYEQYFGPGTRLTVT.

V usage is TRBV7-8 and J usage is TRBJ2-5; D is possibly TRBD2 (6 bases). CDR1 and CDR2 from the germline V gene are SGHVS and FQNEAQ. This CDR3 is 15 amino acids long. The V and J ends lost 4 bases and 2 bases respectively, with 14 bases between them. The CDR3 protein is CASSSNSGVQETQYF. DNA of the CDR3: TGTGCCAGCAGCTCCAATTCGGGGGTTCAAGAGACCCAGTACTTC.

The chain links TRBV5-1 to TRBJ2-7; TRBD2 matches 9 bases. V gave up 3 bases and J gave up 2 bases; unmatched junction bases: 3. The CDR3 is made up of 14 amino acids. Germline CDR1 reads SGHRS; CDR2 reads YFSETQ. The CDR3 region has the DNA TGCGCCAGCAGCTCGACTAGCGGAACCTACGAGCAGTACTTC. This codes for CASSSTSGTYEQYF. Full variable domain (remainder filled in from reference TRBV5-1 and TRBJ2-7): KAGVTQTPRYLIKTRGQQVTLSCSPISGHRSVSWYQQTPGQGLQFLFEYFSETQRNKGNFPGRFSGRQFSNSRSEMNVSTLELGDSALYLCASSSTSGTYEQYFGPGTRLTVT.

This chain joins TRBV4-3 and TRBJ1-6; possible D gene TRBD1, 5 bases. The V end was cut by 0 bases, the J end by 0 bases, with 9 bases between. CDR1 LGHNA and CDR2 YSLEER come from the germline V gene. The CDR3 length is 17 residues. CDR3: CASSQDPDSSYNSPLHF. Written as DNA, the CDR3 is TGCGCCAGCAGCCAAGACCCCGACAGCTCCTATAATTCACCCCTCCACTTT.

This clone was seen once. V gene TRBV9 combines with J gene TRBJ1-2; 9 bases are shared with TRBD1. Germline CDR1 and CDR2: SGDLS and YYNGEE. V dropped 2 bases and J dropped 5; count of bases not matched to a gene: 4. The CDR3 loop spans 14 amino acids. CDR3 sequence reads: CASSVTGGWYGYTF. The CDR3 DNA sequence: TGTGCCAGCAGCGTTACAGGGGGCTGGTATGGCTACACCTTC.

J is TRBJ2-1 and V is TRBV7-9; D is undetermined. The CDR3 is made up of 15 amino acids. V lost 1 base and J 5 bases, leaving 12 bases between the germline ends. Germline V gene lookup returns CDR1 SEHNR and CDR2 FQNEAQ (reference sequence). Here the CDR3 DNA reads TGTGCCAGCAGCTTAGAACCCCGCCTGAACAATGAGCAGTTCTTC. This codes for CASSLEPRLNNEQFF.

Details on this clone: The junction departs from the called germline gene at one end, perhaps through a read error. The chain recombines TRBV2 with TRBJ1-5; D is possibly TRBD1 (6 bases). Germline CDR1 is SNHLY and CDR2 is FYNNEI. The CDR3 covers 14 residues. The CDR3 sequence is CASSAMLGNQGKDF. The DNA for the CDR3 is TGTGCCAGCAGTGCCATGCTAGGAAATCAGGGGAAGGATTTT.

The DNA for the CDR3 is TGTGCCAGCAGCTTATCGGGGGGTGAAAAACTGTTTTTT. It translates to CASSLSGGEKLFF. This chain uses TRBV7-9 with TRBJ1-4; D may be TRBD1 (5 bases). This CDR3 is built from 13 residues. In germline, CDR1 is SEHNR, CDR2 FQNEAQ (reference sequence). Trimming shortened V by 2 bases and J by 7 bases, and 8 bases separated the two germline ends.

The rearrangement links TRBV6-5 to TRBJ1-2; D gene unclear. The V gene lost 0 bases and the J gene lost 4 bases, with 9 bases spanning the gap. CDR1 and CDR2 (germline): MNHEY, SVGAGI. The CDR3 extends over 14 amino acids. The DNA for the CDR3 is TGTGCCAGCAGTTACTCGAATGATTTCTATGGCTACACCTTC. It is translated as CASSYSNDFYGYTF.

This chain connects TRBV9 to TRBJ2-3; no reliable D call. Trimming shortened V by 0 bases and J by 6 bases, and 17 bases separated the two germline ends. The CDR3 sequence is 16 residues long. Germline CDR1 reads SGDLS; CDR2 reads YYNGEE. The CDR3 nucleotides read TGTGCCAGCAGCGTAGCTTCATCAGTGGCATTGGATACGCAGTATTTT. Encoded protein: CASSVASSVALDTQYF.

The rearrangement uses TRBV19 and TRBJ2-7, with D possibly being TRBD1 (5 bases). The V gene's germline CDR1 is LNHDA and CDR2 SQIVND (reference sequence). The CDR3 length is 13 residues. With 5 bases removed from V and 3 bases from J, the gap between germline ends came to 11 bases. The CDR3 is CASSRTGFYEQYF. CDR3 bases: TGTGCCAGTAGTCGCACAGGATTCTACGAGCAGTACTTC. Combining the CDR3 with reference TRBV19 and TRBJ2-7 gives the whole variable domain DGGITQSPKYLFRKEGQNVTLSCEQNLNHDAMYWYRQDPGQGLRLIYYSQIVNDFQKGDIAEGYSVSREKKESFPLTVTSAQKNPTAFYLCASSRTGFYEQYFGPGTRLTVT.

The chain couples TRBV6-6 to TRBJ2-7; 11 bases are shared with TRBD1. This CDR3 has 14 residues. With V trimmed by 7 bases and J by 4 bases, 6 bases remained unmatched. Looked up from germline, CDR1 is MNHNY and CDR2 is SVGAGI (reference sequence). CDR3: CASTLGQGAYEQYF. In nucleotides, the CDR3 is TGTGCCAGCACACTCGGACAGGGGGCTTACGAGCAGTACTTC.

CDR3 protein: CASSAGLGQGTGELFF. CDR3 DNA sequence: TGTGCCAGCAGCGCTGGGCTCGGACAGGGCACCGGGGAGCTGTTTTTT. The V call is TRBV9, the J call TRBJ2-2; 8 nucleotides line up with TRBD1. Germline CDR1 and CDR2: SGDLS and YYNGEE. This CDR3 region has 16 residues. V shed 3 bases, J shed 4 bases, and the junction held 8 bases outside the gene matches.

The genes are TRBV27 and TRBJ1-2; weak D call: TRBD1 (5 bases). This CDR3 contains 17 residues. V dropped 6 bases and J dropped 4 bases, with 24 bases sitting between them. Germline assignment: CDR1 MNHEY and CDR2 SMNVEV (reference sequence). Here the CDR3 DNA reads TGTGCCAGCAGCCCCCCGGGCCTGCGAAGGGACTTCTATGGCTACACCTTC. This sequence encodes CASSPPGLRRDFYGYTF.

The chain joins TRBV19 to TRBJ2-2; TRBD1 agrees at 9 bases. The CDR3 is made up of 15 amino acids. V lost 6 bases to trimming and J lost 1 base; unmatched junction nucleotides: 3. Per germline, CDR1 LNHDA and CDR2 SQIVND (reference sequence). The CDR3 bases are TGTGCCAGTAGGTCGGGACAGGGGAACACCGGGGAGCTGTTTTTT. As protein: CASRSGQGNTGELFF. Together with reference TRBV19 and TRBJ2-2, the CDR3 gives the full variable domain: DGGITQSPKYLFRKEGQNVTLSCEQNLNHDAMYWYRQDPGQGLRLIYYSQIVNDFQKGDIAEGYSVSREKKESFPLTVTSAQKNPTAFYLCASRSGQGNTGELFFGEGSRLTVL.

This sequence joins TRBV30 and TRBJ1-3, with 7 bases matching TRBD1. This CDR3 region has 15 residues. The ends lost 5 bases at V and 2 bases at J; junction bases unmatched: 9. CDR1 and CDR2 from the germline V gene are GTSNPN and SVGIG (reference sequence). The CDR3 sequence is CAWGRDRGTGNTIYF. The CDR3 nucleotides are TGTGCCTGGGGCCGGGACAGAGGAACTGGAAACACCATATATTTT.

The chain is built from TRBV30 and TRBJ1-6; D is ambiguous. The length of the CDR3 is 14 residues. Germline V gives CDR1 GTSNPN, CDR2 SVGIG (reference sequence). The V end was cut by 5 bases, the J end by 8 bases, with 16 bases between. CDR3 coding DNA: TGTGCCTGGGGCAATCGGCCAATCGATTCACCCCTCCACTTT. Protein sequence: CAWGNRPIDSPLHF. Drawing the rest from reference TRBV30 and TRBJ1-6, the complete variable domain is SQTIHQWPATLVQPVGSPLSLECTVEGTSNPNLYWYRQAAGRGLQLLFYSVGIGQISSEVPQNLSASRPQDRQFILSSKKLLLSDSGFYLCAWGNRPIDSPLHFGNGTRLTVT.

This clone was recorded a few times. The CDR3 protein is CASSLPSGRQETQYF. In DNA, the CDR3 is TGTGCCAGCAGCTTACCTAGCGGGAGGCAAGAGACCCAGTACTTC. This chain connects TRBV5-4 to TRBJ2-5; 11 bases line up with TRBD2. V gave up 2 bases and J gave up 2 bases; unmatched junction bases: 2. Germline V gives CDR1 SGHNT, CDR2 YYREEE (reference sequence). CDR3 length: 15 residues.

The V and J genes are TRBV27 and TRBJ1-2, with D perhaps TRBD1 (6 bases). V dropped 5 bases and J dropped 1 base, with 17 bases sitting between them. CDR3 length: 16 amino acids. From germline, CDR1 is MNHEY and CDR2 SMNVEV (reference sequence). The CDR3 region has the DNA TGTGCCAGCAGTAAGCGTACAGGGACCAATAACTATGGCTACACCTTC. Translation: CASSKRTGTNNYGYTF.

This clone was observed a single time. The CDR3 spells CASSVDRGQPQHF. CDR3 nucleotide sequence: TGTGCCAGCAGCGTCGACAGGGGTCAGCCCCAGCATTTT. V gene TRBV11-2 combines with J gene TRBJ1-5, with 8 bases aligning to TRBD1. The CDR3 is made up of 13 amino acids. Germline V gives CDR1 SGHAT, CDR2 FQNNGV. J lost 6 bases, V lost 5 bases, and 3 bases had no gene match.

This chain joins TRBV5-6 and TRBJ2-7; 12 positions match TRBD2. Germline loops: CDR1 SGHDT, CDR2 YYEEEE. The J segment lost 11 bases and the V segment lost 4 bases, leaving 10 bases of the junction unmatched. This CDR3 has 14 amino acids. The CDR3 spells CASSTRTSGRQEYF. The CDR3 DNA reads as TGTGCCAGCAGCACCAGAACTAGCGGGAGGCAAGAGTACTTC. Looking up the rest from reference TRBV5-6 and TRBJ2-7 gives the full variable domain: DAGVTQSPTHLIKTRGQQVTLRCSPKSGHDTVSWYQQALGQGPQFIFQYYEEEERQRGNFPDRFSGHQFPNYSSELNVNALLLGDSALYLCASSTRTSGRQEYFGPGTRLTVT.

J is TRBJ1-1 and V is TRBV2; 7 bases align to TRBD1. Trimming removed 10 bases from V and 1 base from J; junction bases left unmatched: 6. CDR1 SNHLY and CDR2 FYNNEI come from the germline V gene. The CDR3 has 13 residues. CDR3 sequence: CATYDRANTEAFF. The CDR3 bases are TGTGCCACTTACGACAGGGCGAACACTGAAGCTTTCTTT.

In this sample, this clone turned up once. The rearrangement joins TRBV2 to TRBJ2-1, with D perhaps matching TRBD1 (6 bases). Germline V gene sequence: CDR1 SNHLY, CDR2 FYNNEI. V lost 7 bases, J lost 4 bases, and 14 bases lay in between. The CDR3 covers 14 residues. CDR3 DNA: TGTGCCAGCACCATGACAGGAATGTACAATGAGCAGTTCTTC. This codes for CASTMTGMYNEQFF.

The CDR3, as DNA: TGTGCCAGCAGCTTAGCCGGGACTAGCGGGAGCATGGAGAACTATGAGCAGTTCTTC. Residues: CASSLAGTSGSMENYEQFF. The V and J genes are TRBV7-9 and TRBJ2-1, with 14 bases lining up with TRBD2. Germline V gives CDR1 SEHNR, CDR2 FQNEAQ (reference sequence). Trimming cost V 0 bases and J 8 bases; bases outside gene matches: 12. The CDR3 is 19 residues long. Drawing the rest from reference TRBV7-9 and TRBJ2-1, the complete variable domain is DTGVSQNPRHKITKRGQNVTFRCDPISEHNRLYWYRQTLGQGPEFLTYFQNEAQLEKSRLLSDRFSAERPKGSFSTLEIQRTEQGDSAMYLCASSLAGTSGSMENYEQFFGPGTRLTVL.